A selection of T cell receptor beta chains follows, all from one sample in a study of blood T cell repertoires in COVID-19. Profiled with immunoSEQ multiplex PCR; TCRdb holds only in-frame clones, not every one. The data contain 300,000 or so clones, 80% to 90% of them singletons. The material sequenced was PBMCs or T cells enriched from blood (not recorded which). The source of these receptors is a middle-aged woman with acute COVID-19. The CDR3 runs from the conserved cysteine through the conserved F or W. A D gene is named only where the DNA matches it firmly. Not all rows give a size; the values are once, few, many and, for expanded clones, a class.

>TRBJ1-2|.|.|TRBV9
CASSVGLRQGGYTF
TGTGCCAGCAGCGTAGGGTTAAGGCAGGGTGGCTACACCTTC
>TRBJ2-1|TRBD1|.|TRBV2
CASRADGTAYNEQFF
TGTGCCAGCAGGGCGGACGGGACAGCTTACAATGAGCAGTTCTTC
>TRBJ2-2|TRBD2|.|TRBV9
CASSRTSGKLDTGELFF
TGTGCCAGCAGCAGGACTAGCGGGAAGTTGGACACCGGGGAGCTGTTTTTT
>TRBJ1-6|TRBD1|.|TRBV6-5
CASSRGQHNSPLHF
TGTGCCAGCAGTCGGGGACAGCATAATTCACCCCTCCACTTT
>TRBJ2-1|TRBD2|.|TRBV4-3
CASSQDVASGGLAQFF
TGCGCCAGCAGCCAAGATGTCGCTAGCGGGGGGTTAGCGCAGTTCTTC
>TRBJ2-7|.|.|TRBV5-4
CASSLDRASTPYEQYF
TGTGCCAGCAGCTTGGACCGGGCTAGCACCCCCTACGAGCAGTACTTC
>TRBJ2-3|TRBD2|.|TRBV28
CASSLGGVRTDTQYF
TGTGCCAGCAGTTTGGGAGGGGTCAGAACAGATACGCAGTATTTT
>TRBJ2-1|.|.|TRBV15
CATSRDRLANEQFF
TGTGCCACCAGCAGAGATCGCCTAGCCAATGAGCAGTTCTTC
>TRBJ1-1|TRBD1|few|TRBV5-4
CASSLVRLGTGGTEAFF
TGTGCCAGCAGCTTGGTTCGGCTTGGGACAGGGGGCACTGAAGCTTTCTTT
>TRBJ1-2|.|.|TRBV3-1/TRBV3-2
CASSQDGWGVGGYTF
TGTGCCAGCAGCCAAGACGGCTGGGGGGTCGGTGGCTACACCTTC
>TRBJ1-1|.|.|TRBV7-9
CASSLVRENTEAFF
TGTGCCAGCAGCTTAGTTAGAGAGAACACTGAAGCTTTCTTT
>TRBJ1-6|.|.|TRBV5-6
CASRSSRNNSPLHF
TGTGCCAGCAGATCCTCTCGTAATAATTCACCCCTCCACTTT
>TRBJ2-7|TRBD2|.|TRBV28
CASSPLPGLAEPYEQYF
TGTGCCAGCAGTCCGTTACCCGGACTAGCGGAACCCTACGAGCAGTACTTC
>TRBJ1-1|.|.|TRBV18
CASSPESVRTGTKNTEAFF
TGTGCCAGCTCACCTGAGTCGGTCCGCACCGGTACCAAGAACACTGAAGCTTTCTTT
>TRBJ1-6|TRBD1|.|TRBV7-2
CASTPDRPGYNSPLHF
TGTGCCAGCACCCCGGACAGGCCGGGATATAATTCACCCCTCCACTTT
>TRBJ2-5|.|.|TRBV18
CASSPPPGETQYF
TGTGCCAGCTCACCTCCGCCAGGCGAGACCCAGTACTTC
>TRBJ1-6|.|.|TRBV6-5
CASRRRSVYNSPLHF
TGTGCCAGCAGGCGGCGCTCAGTCTATAATTCACCCCTCCACTTT
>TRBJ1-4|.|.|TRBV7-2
CASRPAGGAGEKLFF
TGTGCCAGCAGGCCCGCGGGGGGCGCGGGTGAAAAACTGTTTTTT
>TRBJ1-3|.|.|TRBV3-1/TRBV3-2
CASSPLGRSSGNTIYF
TGTGCCAGCAGCCCCCTGGGGAGGAGCTCTGGAAACACCATATATTTT
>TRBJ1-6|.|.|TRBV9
CASSDGPSPLHF
TGTGCCAGCAGCGATGGCCCTTCACCCCTCCACTTT
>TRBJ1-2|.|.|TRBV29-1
CSVDRADYGYTF
TGCAGCGTTGACAGGGCAGACTATGGCTACACCTTC
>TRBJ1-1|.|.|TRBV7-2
CASRPGGMNTEAFF
TGTGCCAGCAGACCCGGGGGGATGAACACTGAAGCTTTCTTT
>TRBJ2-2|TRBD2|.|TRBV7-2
CASSLASGVNTGELFF
TGTGCCAGCAGCCTAGCTAGCGGGGTGAACACCGGGGAGCTGTTTTTT
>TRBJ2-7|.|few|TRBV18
CASSRTGKGEQYF
TGTGCCAGCTCACGTACAGGGAAAGGTGAGCAGTACTTC
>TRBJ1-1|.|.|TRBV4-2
CASSARQTPTMDTEAFF
TGTGCCAGCAGCGCTAGACAGACCCCAACCATGGACACTGAAGCTTTCTTT
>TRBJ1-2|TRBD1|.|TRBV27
CASGRPGQPNYGYTF
TGTGCCAGCGGGAGGCCGGGACAGCCTAACTATGGCTACACCTTC
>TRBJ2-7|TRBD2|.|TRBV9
CASSVTGTSLEQYF
TGTGCCAGCAGCGTCACCGGGACTAGTCTCGAGCAGTACTTC
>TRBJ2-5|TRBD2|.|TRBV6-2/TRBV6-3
CASSYSLGLAETLQETQYF
TGTGCCAGCAGTTACTCTCTGGGACTAGCGGAGACTCTCCAAGAGACCCAGTACTTC
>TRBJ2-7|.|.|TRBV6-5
CASKAGPREQYF
TGTGCCAGCAAGGCGGGGCCTCGCGAGCAGTACTTC
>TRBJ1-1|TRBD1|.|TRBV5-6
CASSHTGDPNTEAFF
TGTGCCAGCAGCCATACAGGGGATCCTAACACTGAAGCTTTCTTT
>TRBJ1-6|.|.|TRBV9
CASSARGGEGYNSPLHF
TGTGCCAGCAGCGCGAGGGGGGGAGAAGGGTATAATTCACCCCTCCACTTT
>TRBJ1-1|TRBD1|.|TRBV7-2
CASSLGQGGNEAFF
TGTGCCAGCAGCCTGGGACAGGGAGGCAATGAAGCTTTCTTT
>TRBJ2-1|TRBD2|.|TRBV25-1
CASSRSGRAVEQFF
TGTGCCAGCAGTAGAAGCGGGAGGGCCGTTGAGCAGTTCTTC
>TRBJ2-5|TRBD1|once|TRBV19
CASSIGGTGGRETQYF
TGTGCCAGTAGTATAGGAGGGACAGGGGGCAGAGAGACCCAGTACTTC
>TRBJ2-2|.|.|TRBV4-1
CASSQVSGLSNTGELFF
TGCGCCAGCAGCCAAGTCTCAGGTCTTTCGAACACCGGGGAGCTGTTTTTT
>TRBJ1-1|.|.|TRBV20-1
CSASQFFTEAFF
TGCAGTGCTAGTCAGTTTTTCACTGAAGCTTTCTTT
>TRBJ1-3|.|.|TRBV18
CASSNAGTSSGNTIYF
TGTGCCAGCTCGAATGCGGGTACGAGCTCTGGAAACACCATATATTTT
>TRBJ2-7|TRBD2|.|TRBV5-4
CASSSGTSGGYEQYF
TGTGCCAGCAGCTCCGGGACTAGCGGGGGGTACGAGCAGTACTTC
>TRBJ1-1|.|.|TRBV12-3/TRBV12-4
CASSPVSEAFF
TGTGCCAGCAGTCCCGTTTCCGAAGCTTTCTTT
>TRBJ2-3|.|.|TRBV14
CASSRLLSTDTQYF
TGTGCCAGCAGTCGACTACTAAGCACAGATACGCAGTATTTT
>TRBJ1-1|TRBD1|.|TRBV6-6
CASSSGGTVNTEAFF
TGTGCCAGCAGTTCTGGTGGGACAGTCAACACTGAAGCTTTCTTT
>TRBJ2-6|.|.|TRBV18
CASSPQQGSKSGANVLTF
TGTGCCAGCTCACCCCAACAGGGTTCTAAGTCTGGGGCCAACGTCCTGACTTTC
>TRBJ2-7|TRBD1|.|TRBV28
CASSTTGTGAYEQYF
TGTGCCAGCAGTACCACCGGGACAGGCGCCTACGAGCAGTACTTC
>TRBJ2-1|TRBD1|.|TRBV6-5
CATGTGSHNEQFF
TGTGCTACCGGGACAGGGTCCCACAATGAGCAGTTCTTC
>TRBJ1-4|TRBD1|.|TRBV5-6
CASSTGQLQRRRNEKLFF
TGTGCCAGCAGCACGGGACAGTTACAGAGGCGCCGAAATGAAAAACTGTTTTTT
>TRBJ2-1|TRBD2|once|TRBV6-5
CASAVVAGVSNEQFF
TGTGCCAGCGCTGTGGTAGCGGGAGTTTCGAATGAGCAGTTCTTC
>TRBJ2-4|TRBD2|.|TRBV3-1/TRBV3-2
CASSPTSGRIYIQYF
TGTGCCAGCAGCCCGACTAGCGGGAGGATATACATTCAGTACTTC
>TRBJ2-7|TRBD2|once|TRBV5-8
CASSLWGGPSSYEQYF
TGTGCCAGCAGCTTGTGGGGGGGTCCGAGCTCCTACGAGCAGTACTTC
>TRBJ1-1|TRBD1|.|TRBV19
CASSYSRGILSEAFF
TGTGCCAGTAGCTACTCCAGGGGGATATTGTCTGAAGCTTTCTTT
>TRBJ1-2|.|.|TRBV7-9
CASSFPGGIDGYTF
TGTGCCAGCAGCTTCCCCGGGGGGATCGATGGCTACACCTTC
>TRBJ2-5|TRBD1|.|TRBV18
CASSPPLGQGETQYF
TGTGCCAGCTCACCACCGTTGGGACAGGGGGAGACCCAGTACTTC
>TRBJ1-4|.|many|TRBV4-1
CASSRGVVREKLFF
TGCGCCAGCAGCCGGGGAGTAGTTCGGGAAAAACTGTTTTTT
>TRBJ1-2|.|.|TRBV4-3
CASSQQVSANYGYTF
TGCGCCAGCAGCCAACAGGTGTCTGCTAACTATGGCTACACCTTC